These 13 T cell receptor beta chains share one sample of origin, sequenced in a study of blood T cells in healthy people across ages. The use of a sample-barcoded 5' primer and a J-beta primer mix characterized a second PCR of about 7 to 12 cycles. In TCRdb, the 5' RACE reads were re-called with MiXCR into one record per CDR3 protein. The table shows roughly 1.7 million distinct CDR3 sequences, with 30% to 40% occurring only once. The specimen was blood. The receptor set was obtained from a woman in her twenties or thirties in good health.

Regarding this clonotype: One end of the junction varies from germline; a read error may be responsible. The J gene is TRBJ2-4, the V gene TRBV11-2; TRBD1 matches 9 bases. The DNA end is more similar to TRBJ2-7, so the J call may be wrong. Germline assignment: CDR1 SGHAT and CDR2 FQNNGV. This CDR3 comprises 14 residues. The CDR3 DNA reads TGTGCCAGCAACTTAGGGACAGGGTTCTACGAGCAGTACTTC. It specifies CASNLGTGFYEQYF.

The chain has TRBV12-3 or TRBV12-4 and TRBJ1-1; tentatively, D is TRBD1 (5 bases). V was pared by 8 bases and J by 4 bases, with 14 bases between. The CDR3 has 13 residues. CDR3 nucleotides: TGTGCCAGCCTACCAGGGAGGGGCACTGAAGCTTTCTTT. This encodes CASLPGRGTEAFF.

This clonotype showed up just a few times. Written as DNA, the CDR3 is TGCAGTGCTAGGGAAATACGGGGGGCTGAGACCCAGTACTTC. This codes for CSAREIRGAETQYF. The chain is built from TRBV20-1 and TRBJ2-5, with D tentatively TRBD2 (7 bases). Per germline, CDR1 DFQATT and CDR2 SNEGSKA (reference sequence). The CDR3 totals 14 residues. Trimming shortened V by 3 bases and J by 5 bases, and 16 bases separated the two germline ends.

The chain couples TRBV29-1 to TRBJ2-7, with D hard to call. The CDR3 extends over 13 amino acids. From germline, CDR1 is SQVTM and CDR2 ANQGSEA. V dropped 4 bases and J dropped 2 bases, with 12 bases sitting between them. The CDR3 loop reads CSVVRPTPYEQYF. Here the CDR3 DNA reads TGCAGCGTTGTTAGGCCGACTCCCTACGAGCAGTACTTC.

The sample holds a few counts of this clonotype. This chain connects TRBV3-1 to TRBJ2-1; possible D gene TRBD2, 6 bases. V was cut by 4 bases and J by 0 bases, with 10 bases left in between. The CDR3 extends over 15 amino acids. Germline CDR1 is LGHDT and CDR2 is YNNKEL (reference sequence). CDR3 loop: CASSPDYASYNEQFF. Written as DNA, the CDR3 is TGTGCCAGCAGCCCGGACTACGCCTCCTACAATGAGCAGTTCTTC.

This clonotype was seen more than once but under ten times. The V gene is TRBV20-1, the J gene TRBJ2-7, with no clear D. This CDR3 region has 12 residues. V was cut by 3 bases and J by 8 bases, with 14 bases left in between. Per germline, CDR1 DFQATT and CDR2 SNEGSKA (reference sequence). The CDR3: CSASLSRRQQYF. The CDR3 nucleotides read TGCAGTGCTAGTTTGTCTCGGCGGCAGCAGTACTTC.

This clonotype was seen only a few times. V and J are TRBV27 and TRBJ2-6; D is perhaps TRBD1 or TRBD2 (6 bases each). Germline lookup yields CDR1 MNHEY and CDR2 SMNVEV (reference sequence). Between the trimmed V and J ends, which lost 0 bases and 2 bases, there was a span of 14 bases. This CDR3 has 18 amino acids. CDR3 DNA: TGTGCCAGCAGTTTATCTCGCGAGGGGGGCGCTGGGGCCAACGTCCTGACTTTC. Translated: CASSLSREGGAGANVLTF.

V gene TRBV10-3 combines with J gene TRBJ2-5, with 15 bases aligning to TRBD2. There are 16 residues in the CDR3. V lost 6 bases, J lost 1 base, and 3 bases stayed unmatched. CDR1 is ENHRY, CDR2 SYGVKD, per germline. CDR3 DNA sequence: TGTGCCATCAGCCCGGGACTAGCGGGGGGCCAAGAGACCCAGTACTTC. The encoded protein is CAISPGLAGGQETQYF.

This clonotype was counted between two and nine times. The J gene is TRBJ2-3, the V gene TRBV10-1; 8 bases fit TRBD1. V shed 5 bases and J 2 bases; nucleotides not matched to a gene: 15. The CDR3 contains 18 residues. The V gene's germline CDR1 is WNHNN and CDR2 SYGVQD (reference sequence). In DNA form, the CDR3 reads TGCGCCAGCAGTATATCCAGCCTGGGACAGGCGAACACAGATACGCAGTATTTT. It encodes CASSISSLGQANTDTQYF.

CDR3 in DNA: TGTGCCAGCAGCCCCGGCTCAGGGGGCACCGAGCAGTACTTC. It specifies CASSPGSGGTEQYF. The V gene is TRBV6-5, the J gene TRBJ2-7, with 8 bases matching TRBD1. From germline, CDR1 is MNHEY and CDR2 SVGAGI. The CDR3 spans 14 residues. J lost 6 bases, V lost 6 bases, and 10 bases had no gene match.

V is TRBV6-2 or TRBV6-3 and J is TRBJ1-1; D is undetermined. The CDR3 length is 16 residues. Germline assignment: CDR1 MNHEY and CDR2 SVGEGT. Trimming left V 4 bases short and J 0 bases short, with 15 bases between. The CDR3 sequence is CASSWVAGSMNTEAFF. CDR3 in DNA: TGTGCCAGCAGTTGGGTCGCGGGGAGCATGAACACTGAAGCTTTCTTT.

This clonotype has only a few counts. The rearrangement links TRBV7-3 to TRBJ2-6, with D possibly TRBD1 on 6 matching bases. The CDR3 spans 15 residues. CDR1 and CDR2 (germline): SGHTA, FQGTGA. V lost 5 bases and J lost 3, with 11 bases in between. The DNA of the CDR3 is TGTGCCAGCAGCACCACAGGGTTTGGGGCCAACGTCCTGACTTTC. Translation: CASSTTGFGANVLTF.

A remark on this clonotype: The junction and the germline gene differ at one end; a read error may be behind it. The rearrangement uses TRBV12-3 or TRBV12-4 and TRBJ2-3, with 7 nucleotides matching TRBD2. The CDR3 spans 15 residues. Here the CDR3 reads CASAGENRKTDTEYF. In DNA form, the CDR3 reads TGTGCCAGCGCGGGGGAGAACCGGAAGACAGATACGGAGTATTTT.